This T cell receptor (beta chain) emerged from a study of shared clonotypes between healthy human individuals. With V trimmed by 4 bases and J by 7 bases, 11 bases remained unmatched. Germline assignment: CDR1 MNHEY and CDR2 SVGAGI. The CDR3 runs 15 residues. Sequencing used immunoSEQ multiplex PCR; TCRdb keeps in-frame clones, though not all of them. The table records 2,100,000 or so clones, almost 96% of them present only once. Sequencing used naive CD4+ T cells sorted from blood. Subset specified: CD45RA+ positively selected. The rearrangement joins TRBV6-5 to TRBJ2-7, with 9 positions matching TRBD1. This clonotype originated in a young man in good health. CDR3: CASSSTGQGMREQYF. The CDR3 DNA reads TGTGCCAGCAGTTCTACCGGACAGGGGATGAGGGAGCAGTACTTC.